This T cell receptor beta chain was recorded in a study of identical twins. V dropped 4 bases and J dropped 0 bases, with 13 bases sitting between them. The CDR3 is 15 amino acids. CDR1 is MNHEY, CDR2 SVGAGI, per germline. A word on this clonotype: Its specificity is not known.

Each CDR3 protein gets one entry after TCRdb re-called the 5' RACE reads with MiXCR. The table records 550,000 to 700,000 distinct CDR3 sequences, roughly 20% of them present only once. The study, taken as a whole, reports: Sequences that were out-of-frame, alpha and twin-shared displayed an excess of low generation probability. Weaker excess twin sharing was observed in beta out-of-frame sequences.

These sequences were also reported in another study, on T cells expressing NK-cell markers. From that study: The use of an anti-gamma-delta TCR antibody, which was added in several experiments, restricted sorting to T cells expressing alpha-beta TCR. Among CD8+ T cells from roughly six donors, dominant NKG2C+ clonotypes accounted for roughly 1.0-7.0%.

V gene TRBV6-5 combines with J gene TRBJ2-7, with D perhaps TRBD2 (6 bases). The source is a woman under 30 in good health. Sequenced sample: PBMCs. CDR3 nucleotides: TGTGCCAGCAGTTCCCCGGGACTTACCTCCTACGAGCAGTACTTC. As protein: CASSSPGLTSYEQYF.